Presented here are 7 T cell receptor beta chains from one specimen sequenced in a study of response to subunit inactivated influenza vaccine. TCRdb re-derived calls from the RT-PCR reads in MiXCR, one entry per CDR3 protein. The data contain 500,000 or so distinct CDR3 sequences, roughly 9.7% of them singletons. Sequenced material: PBMCs from blood, taken more than 35 days after vaccination. Receptors originate from a man over 45 who received an inactivated influenza vaccine.

This clonotype came up a few times. The CDR3 sequence: CATSGLGQGTYNEQFF. For the CDR3, the DNA is TGTGCCACCAGTGGTCTGGGACAGGGTACCTACAATGAGCAGTTCTTC. V usage is TRBV24-1 and J usage is TRBJ2-1; TRBD1 matches 9 bases. The germline gives CDR1 KGHDR, CDR2 SFDVKD. There are 16 residues in the CDR3. J lost 2 bases, V lost 5 bases, and 6 bases had no gene match.

This clonotype has just a few counts. V and J are TRBV20-1 and TRBJ2-7; maybe TRBD2 (6 bases). The CDR3 consists of 13 residues. The germline V gene encodes CDR1 DFQATT and CDR2 SNEGSKA (reference sequence). V dropped 1 base and J dropped 4 bases, with 11 bases sitting between them. As DNA, the CDR3 is TGCAGTGCTAGAGTCGTTAGCGGTTACGAGCAGTACTTC. It yields the protein CSARVVSGYEQYF.

This clonotype was found a few times. This rearrangement joins TRBV11-1 to TRBJ2-2; the D gene is possibly TRBD1 (6 bases). Trimming shortened V by 1 base and J by 3 bases, and 12 bases separated the two germline ends. Germline CDR1 is SGHAT and CDR2 is FQDESV (reference sequence). The CDR3 is 16 amino acids. CDR3 coding DNA: TGTGCCAGCAGCTTAGTGCAGGGGCCACACACCGGGGAGCTGTTTTTT. Translated, it gives CASSLVQGPHTGELFF.

This clonotype was seen repeatedly, ten times or more. V is TRBV12-3 or TRBV12-4 and J is TRBJ2-5; maybe TRBD2 (6 bases). V shed 3 bases and J shed 5 bases, with 13 bases lying between them. The CDR3 runs to 14 residues. CDR3 nucleotide sequence: TGTGCCAGCAGTTTTGGAGGGGCCCAGGAGACCCAGTACTTC. Its translation: CASSFGGAQETQYF.

This clonotype was detected only a few times. The chain combines TRBV6-5 with TRBJ1-1, with a possible D match to TRBD1 (5 bases). The germline V gene has CDR1 MNHEY and CDR2 SVGAGI. This CDR3 has 17 amino acids. V lost 1 base to trimming and J lost 2 bases, with 17 bases between them. The CDR3: CASSYLLRAKKNTEAFF. CDR3 nucleotides: TGTGCCAGCAGTTACTTACTCAGGGCGAAGAAAAACACTGAAGCTTTCTTT.

V and J are TRBV11-2 and TRBJ2-7; D possibly corresponds to TRBD2 (7 bases). CDR1 SGHAT and CDR2 FQNNGV come from the germline V gene. Trimming left V 0 bases short and J 0 bases short, with 15 bases between. The CDR3 spans 17 residues. The chain's CDR3 is CASSLDPWEGDSYEQYF. The CDR3 DNA sequence: TGTGCCAGCAGCTTAGATCCCTGGGAGGGGGACTCCTACGAGCAGTACTTC.

This clonotype was recorded many times. V usage is TRBV29-1 and J usage is TRBJ2-5; 8 nucleotides line up with TRBD2. There are 14 residues in the CDR3. Trimming cost V 4 bases and J 3 bases; bases outside gene matches: 7. Germline CDR1 and CDR2: SQVTM and ANQGSEA. The CDR3 here is CSVGFSGGEETQYF. The CDR3 bases are TGCAGCGTTGGATTCAGCGGGGGAGAAGAGACCCAGTACTTC.